These 14 T cell receptor beta chains were all obtained from the same sample, sequenced in a study of blood T cell repertoires in COVID-19. Repertoires were generated with immunoSEQ multiplex PCR, while TCRdb's copy carries only in-frame clones and drops some. The table shows 150,000 to 200,000 clones, with roughly four fifths occurring only once. Sample: peripheral blood. All receptors come from a human donor in a cohort sampled during active COVID-19.

This CDR3 reads CASSSRQGTSGGVYNEQFF. The CDR3 nucleotides are TGTGCCAGCAGCTCCAGACAAGGGACTAGCGGGGGAGTCTACAATGAGCAGTTCTTC. The J gene is TRBJ2-1, the V gene TRBV7-2; 14 nucleotides line up with TRBD2. There are 19 residues in the CDR3. Germline loops: CDR1 SGHTA, CDR2 FQGNSA. Germline trimming cut 4 bases from V and 3 bases from J; bases unmatched to any gene: 11.

This sequence joins TRBV12-5 and TRBJ1-1, with 9 positions matching TRBD1. The CDR3 runs 15 residues. CDR1 is LGHNT and CDR2 is FRNRAP in the germline V gene. V was pared by 1 base and J by 3 bases, with 3 bases of the junction left unmatched. The chain's CDR3 is CASGLGDRAHTEAFF. DNA of the CDR3: TGTGCTAGTGGTTTGGGGGACAGGGCACACACTGAAGCTTTCTTT.

The chain recombines TRBV6-2 or TRBV6-3 with TRBJ2-7, with D maybe TRBD2 (5 bases). The CDR3 has 11 residues. Looked up from germline, CDR1 is MNHEY and CDR2 is SVGEGT. Trimming removed 2 bases from V and 9 bases from J, with 8 bases in between. This CDR3 is CASSYGGRQYF. DNA of the CDR3: TGTGCCAGCAGTTACGGAGGTCGGCAGTACTTC.

The V gene is TRBV3-1 (or the pseudogene TRBV3-2), the J gene TRBJ1-4, with D perhaps matching TRBD1 (6 bases). This CDR3 has 15 amino acids. From germline, CDR1 is LGHDT and CDR2 YNNKEL (reference sequence). V lost 4 bases, J lost 8 bases, and 17 bases lay in between. The CDR3 DNA follows: TGTGCCAGCAGCCCTCCGACAGGATTAGGGGAAAAACTGTTTTTT. Its protein product is CASSPPTGLGEKLFF.

This chain connects TRBV18 to TRBJ2-7; 7 bases map to TRBD2. In germline, CDR1 is KGHSH, CDR2 LQKENI. The CDR3 has 14 amino acids. Trimming at V came to 4 bases and at J to 3 bases, leaving 6 bases not matched to a gene. CDR3 amino acids: CASSLTGGSYEQYF. For the CDR3, the DNA is TGTGCCAGCTCACTTACCGGGGGGAGCTACGAGCAGTACTTC.

Only a few counts were recorded for this clone. The chain joins TRBV7-8 to TRBJ2-2, with D possibly TRBD2 on 5 matching bases. V gave up 5 bases and J gave up 2 bases, with 12 bases separating them. The CDR3 consists of 15 residues. Germline V CDR1 and CDR2: SGHVS, FQNEAQ. For the CDR3, the DNA is TGTGCCAGCAGCCCCCGGACTTTAAACACCGGGGAGCTGTTTTTT. Its translation is CASSPRTLNTGELFF.

In its sample, this clone was seen once. J is TRBJ2-6 and V is TRBV7-6, with D perhaps matching TRBD2 (5 bases). The CDR3 spans 11 residues. Germline CDR1 SGHVS, CDR2 FNYEAQ. The V and J ends lost 1 base and 13 bases respectively, with 5 bases between them. CDR3 DNA sequence: TGTGCCAGCAGCTTAGGGAGGGTCCTGACTTTC. Its protein is CASSLGRVLTF.

The chain couples TRBV9 to TRBJ2-7; D is unresolved. The CDR3 loop spans 13 amino acids. Trimming left V 4 bases short and J 1 base short, with 9 bases between. Per the germline V gene, CDR1 is SGDLS and CDR2 is YYNGEE. The CDR3 is CASSKTESYEQYF. CDR3 coding DNA: TGTGCCAGCAGCAAGACTGAATCCTACGAGCAGTACTTC. The full variable domain, in which reference TRBV9 and TRBJ2-7 provide the parts outside the CDR3, is DSGVTQTPKHLITATGQRVTLRCSPRSGDLSVYWYQQSLDQGLQFLIQYYNGEERAKGNILERFSAQQFPDLHSELNLSSLELGDSALYFCASSKTESYEQYFGPGTRLTVT.

The J gene is TRBJ2-5, the V gene TRBV5-1, with D tentatively TRBD2 (6 bases). CDR3 length equals 15 residues. V lost 4 bases and J lost 0, with 13 bases in between. CDR1 is SGHRS and CDR2 is YFSETQ in the germline V gene. The CDR3 region is CASSPRRGNQETQYF. Written as DNA, the CDR3 is TGCGCCAGCAGCCCTCGGCGGGGCAACCAAGAGACCCAGTACTTC.

This chain joins TRBV18 and TRBJ2-1; 14 bases fit TRBD2. The CDR3 contains 19 residues. V trimming: 1 base; J trimming: 0 bases; junction bases outside the gene matches: 5. The V gene's germline CDR1 is KGHSH and CDR2 LQKENI. CDR3 loop: CASSPLGTSGGSSYNEQFF. CDR3 DNA: TGTGCCAGCTCACCACTCGGGACTAGCGGGGGTAGCTCCTACAATGAGCAGTTCTTC.

This chain uses TRBV7-7 with TRBJ2-7, with 9 bases matching TRBD1. V was pared by 5 bases and J by 0 bases, with 5 bases of the junction left unmatched. This CDR3 has 15 amino acids. Germline-derived CDR1 and CDR2 are SSHAT and FNYEAQ (reference sequence). Here the CDR3 reads CASSPGTGNSYEQYF. DNA for the CDR3: TGTGCCAGCAGCCCCGGGACAGGGAACTCCTACGAGCAGTACTTC.

A few counts support this clone. V usage is TRBV30 and J usage is TRBJ2-7, with 11 bases that match TRBD1. CDR3 length equals 16 residues. Germline CDR1 is GTSNPN and CDR2 is SVGIG (reference sequence). V was pared by 5 bases and J by 4 bases, with 13 bases of the junction left unmatched. CDR3 loop: CAWERTGGAKRYEQYF. CDR3 nucleotide sequence: TGTGCCTGGGAACGGACAGGGGGCGCGAAGAGGTACGAGCAGTACTTC.

The chain uses TRBV5-8 and TRBJ2-2; 8 nucleotides line up with TRBD2. This CDR3 is 15 amino acids long. V was pared by 1 base and J by 4 bases, with 3 bases of the junction left unmatched. Per germline, CDR1 SGHTS and CDR2 YDEGEE. This CDR3 is CASSLSLAGTGELFF. CDR3 nucleotide sequence: TGTGCCAGCAGCTTGTCTCTAGCGGGCACCGGGGAGCTGTTTTTT.

The chain recombines TRBV5-6 with TRBJ1-1; 7 positions agree with TRBD1. CDR1 and CDR2 from the germline V gene are SGHDT and YYEEEE. The junction had 1 base not matched to a gene; V was cut back by 4 bases and J by 1 base. The CDR3 covers 13 residues. CDR3 sequence (DNA): TGTGCCAGCAGCCGGGACAGGAACACTGAAGCTTTCTTT. Translation gives CASSRDRNTEAFF.